One and the same sample provided the 5 T cell receptor beta chains below, sequenced in a study of blood T cells in healthy people across ages. The authors ran a second PCR of 7 to 11 cycles using a sample-barcoded 5' primer and a J-beta primer mix. One entry per CDR3 protein, called by TCRdb with MiXCR from the 5' RACE reads. The data show 750,000 to 950,000 distinct CDR3 sequences, just under 30% seen once. Separately, the same data were catalogued under a study of T cells of mothers and their children.

Sequencing used blood. These receptors came from a woman aged 40 to 50 in good health.

CDR3 DNA sequence: TGTGCCAGCGCGCGCACAGGGCTGAACACTGAAGCTTTCTTT. Amino acids: CASARTGLNTEAFF. V and J are TRBV9 and TRBJ1-1, with D perhaps matching TRBD1 (6 bases). Germline CDR1 is SGDLS and CDR2 is YYNGEE. Trimming shortened V by 7 bases and J by 0 bases, and 13 bases separated the two germline ends. The CDR3 is made up of 14 amino acids.

The CDR3 sequence is CSATDRGPEQYF. As DNA, the CDR3 is TGCAGTGCTACGGACAGGGGTCCCGAGCAGTACTTC. J is TRBJ2-5 and V is TRBV20-1; 9 nucleotides match TRBD1. The assigned J gene may be wrong: the sequence end matches TRBJ2-7 better. The CDR3 has 12 amino acids. CDR1 is DFQATT and CDR2 is SNEGSKA in the germline V gene (reference sequence).

V is TRBV12-3 or TRBV12-4 and J is TRBJ1-2; D possibly corresponds to TRBD1 (5 bases). The CDR3 has 17 residues. Trimming stripped 5 bases from V and 7 bases from J, with 26 bases between. The CDR3 loop is CASSAIASGWAGLGYTF. For the CDR3, the DNA is TGTGCCAGCAGTGCAATCGCATCAGGGTGGGCTGGGCTTGGCTACACCTTC.

The genes are TRBV11-2 and TRBJ2-3; D not certain. The CDR3 spans 13 residues. V dropped 5 bases and J dropped 2 bases, with 8 bases sitting between them. CDR1 SGHAT and CDR2 FQNNGV come from the germline V gene. The CDR3 protein is CASSVGFTDTQYF. The CDR3 nucleotides read TGTGCCAGCAGCGTTGGTTTCACAGATACGCAGTATTTT.

The chain employs TRBV7-9 and TRBJ2-7, with D perhaps matching TRBD1 or TRBD2 (5 bases each). The germline V gene has CDR1 SEHNR and CDR2 FQNEAQ (reference sequence). The CDR3 has 13 residues. V lost 7 bases and J lost 5, with 15 bases in between. This chain's CDR3 is CASTIWGIDEQYF. Written as DNA, the CDR3 is TGTGCCAGCACAATTTGGGGGATTGACGAGCAGTACTTC.